This T cell receptor (beta chain) was sequenced during a study of T cells after yellow fever vaccination. Study-level information: Fractions of low cell number were prepared using SMART-Seq v4 Ultra Low Input.

V dropped 4 bases and J dropped 9; count of bases not matched to a gene: 11. The CDR3 consists of 15 residues. This clonotype showed up just a few times. The antigen remains unidentified. Study-level findings and limits: Weaker in magnitude, the secondary response showed a faster peak on day 5 versus 15. Post-booster repertoires contained most primary-vaccination clones again (roughly 96% CD4, about 90% CD8). Although most clonotypes did not, a small share appeared in both CD4 and CD8 compartments.

MiXCR, applied by TCRdb to the 5' RACE reads, yields one record per CDR3 protein. The sample shows 250,000 to 300,000 distinct CDR3 sequences, approximately 5.2% of them seen only once. The genes are TRBV12-3 or TRBV12-4 and TRBJ1-5, with 8 bases lining up with TRBD1. The TCR comes from a man younger than 35 who received the YFV17D yellow fever vaccine. Sample: CD4+ T cells sorted from PBMCs, taken on the day of the yellow fever booster vaccination. In DNA, the CDR3 is TGTGCCAGCAGTTCCCGAGGACAGGGTGTGGGGCCCCAGCATTTT. Protein sequence: CASSSRGQGVGPQHF.